What follows are 9 T cell receptor beta chains derived from one specimen sequenced in a study of cytomegalovirus exposure and HLA in healthy donors. This PCR relied on a set of 60 Vbeta primers and 13 Jbeta primers. TCRdb's table, derived via immunoSEQ multiplex PCR, lists solely in-frame clones and lacks some. The table has more than 150,000 clones, about 90% seen once. The specimen sequenced was PBMCs. The receptors were gathered from a girl less than two years old in good health and CMV-seronegative.

The chain combines TRBV4-2 with TRBJ2-3, with 7 bases fitting TRBD1. Trimming cost V 2 bases and J 2 bases; bases outside gene matches: 7. From germline, CDR1 is LGHNA and CDR2 YNFKEQ. This CDR3 has 16 residues. CDR3 nucleotides: TGTGCCAGCAGCCAACTAGCACAGGGGCCCACAGATACGCAGTATTTT. Protein: CASSQLAQGPTDTQYF.

This chain uses TRBV10-3 with TRBJ1-1; D may be TRBD1 (5 bases). The V gene lost 5 bases and the J gene lost 7 bases, with 17 bases spanning the gap. This CDR3 is 14 amino acids long. Germline V gene data show CDR1 as ENHRY and CDR2 as SYGVKD. In nucleotides, the CDR3 is TGTGCCATCAGTCCTGACAGACAATCGCTTGAAGCTTTCTTT. This sequence encodes CAISPDRQSLEAFF.

The J gene is TRBJ2-1, the V gene TRBV21-1; the D call of TRBD1 is as the table states it, not checked on the DNA. TRBV21-1 is noted as a pseudogene. CDR3 size: 15 residues. The DNA of the CDR3 is TGTGCCAGCAGCATTAGACACCACCTCTACAATGAGCAGTTCTTC. It yields the protein CASSIRHHLYNEQFF.

The chain links TRBV7-8 to TRBJ2-5; D perhaps matches TRBD1 (5 bases). The J call may not be correct, given that the DNA end is closer to TRBJ2-7. The CDR3 is 12 residues long. CDR1 is SGHVS, CDR2 FQNEAQ, per germline. CDR3 in DNA: TGTGCCAGCAGCGGCCCAGGGTACGAGCAGTACTTC. Protein: CASSGPGYEQYF.

The genes are TRBV5-1 and TRBJ2-3; 10 bases are a match to TRBD2. This CDR3 comprises 15 residues. Looked up from germline, CDR1 is SGHRS and CDR2 is YFSETQ. J was trimmed by 4 bases and V by 2 bases; bases with no gene match: 4. The CDR3 bases are TGCGCCAGCAGCTTAGCGGGAGGGCCCCCAGATACGCAGTATTTT. Amino acids: CASSLAGGPPDTQYF. The whole variable domain, remainder taken from reference TRBV5-1 and TRBJ2-3, is KAGVTQTPRYLIKTRGQQVTLSCSPISGHRSVSWYQQTPGQGLQFLFEYFSETQRNKGNFPGRFSGRQFSNSRSEMNVSTLELGDSALYLCASSLAGGPPDTQYFGPGTRLTVL.

The chain uses TRBV4-2 and TRBJ1-4, with D hard to call. The V end was cut by 2 bases, the J end by 0 bases, with 7 bases between. This CDR3 is built from 15 residues. Germline V CDR1 and CDR2: LGHNA, YNFKEQ. Written as DNA, the CDR3 is TGTGCCAGCAGCCAATACGGGACAACTAATGAAAAACTGTTTTTT. Translated: CASSQYGTTNEKLFF.

The rearrangement joins TRBV4-1 to TRBJ2-1; a possible D gene is TRBD1 (6 bases). V lost 1 base to trimming and J lost 4 bases, with 14 bases between them. The CDR3 is 16 amino acids. Germline-derived CDR1 and CDR2 are MGHRA and YSYEKL. Written as DNA, the CDR3 is TGCGCCAGCAGCCAAGTACTTGATAGGGGGTACAATGAGCAGTTCTTC. Amino acid sequence: CASSQVLDRGYNEQFF.

The chain joins TRBV20-1 to TRBJ2-5, with no clear D. The CDR3 runs to 11 residues. Deletions cut 1 base from V and 2 bases from J, with 2 bases between. The germline CDR1 and CDR2 sequences are DFQATT and SNEGSKA (reference sequence). CDR3 amino acids: CSARVQETQYF. CDR3 DNA: TGCAGTGCTAGAGTACAAGAGACCCAGTACTTC.

The genes are TRBV25-1 and TRBJ1-2; no clear D. CDR3 size: 12 residues. CDR1 is MGHDK, CDR2 SYGVNS, per germline. Trimming cost V 1 base and J 7 bases, with 7 bases left between them. In nucleotides, the CDR3 is TGTGCCAGCAGTGAATTGACATTTGGCTACACCTTC. Translation: CASSELTFGYTF.